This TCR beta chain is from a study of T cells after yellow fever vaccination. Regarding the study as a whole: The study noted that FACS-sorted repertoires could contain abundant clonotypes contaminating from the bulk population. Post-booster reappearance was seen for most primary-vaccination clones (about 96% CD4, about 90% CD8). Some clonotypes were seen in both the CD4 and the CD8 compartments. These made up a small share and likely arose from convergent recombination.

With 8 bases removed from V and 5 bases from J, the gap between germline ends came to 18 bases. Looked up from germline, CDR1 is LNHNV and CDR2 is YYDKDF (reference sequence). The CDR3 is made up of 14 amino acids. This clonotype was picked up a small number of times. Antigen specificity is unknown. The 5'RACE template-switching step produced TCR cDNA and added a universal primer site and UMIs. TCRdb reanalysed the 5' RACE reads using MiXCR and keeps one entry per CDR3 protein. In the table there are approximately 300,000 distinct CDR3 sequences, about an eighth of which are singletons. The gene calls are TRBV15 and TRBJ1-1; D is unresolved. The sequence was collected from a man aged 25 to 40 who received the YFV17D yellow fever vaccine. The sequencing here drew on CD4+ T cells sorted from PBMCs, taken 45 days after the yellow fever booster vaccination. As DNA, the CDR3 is TGTGCCACCGCGGTGTGGGGAACAAGAACTGAAGCTTTCTTT. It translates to CATAVWGTRTEAFF.